The 8 T cell receptor beta chains presented below share a single source sample, sequenced in a study of immune evolution from preneoplasia to lung adenocarcinoma. Repertoires were generated with immunoSEQ multiplex PCR, while TCRdb's copy carries only in-frame clones and drops some. The sample holds around 6,000 clones, around 85% seen once. Sequencing used FFPE invasive lung adenocarcinoma tissue. Receptor source: a person between 50 and 70 years old with lung adenocarcinoma.

About this clone: One junction end disagrees with the germline gene, perhaps due to a read error. This chain links TRBV4-2 with TRBJ2-7; D is perhaps TRBD2 (6 bases). The CDR3 loop spans 14 amino acids. In germline, CDR1 is LGHNA, CDR2 YNFKEQ. DNA of the CDR3: TGTGCCAGTAGCCGGGACTTAGTCTCCTACGAGCAGTACTTC. It translates to CASSRDLVSYEQYF.

The chain couples TRBV18 to TRBJ2-3, with 11 bases aligning to TRBD2. V shed 4 bases and J 0 bases; nucleotides not matched to a gene: 3. The germline V gene encodes CDR1 KGHSH and CDR2 LQKENI. The CDR3 extends over 16 amino acids. The CDR3 sequence is CASSRRTSGSTDTQYF. Written as DNA, the CDR3 is TGTGCCAGCTCACGAAGGACTAGCGGGAGCACAGATACGCAGTATTTT. Complete variable domain (other parts from reference TRBV18 and TRBJ2-3): NAGVMQNPRHLVRRRGQEARLRCSPMKGHSHVYWYRQLPEEGLKFMVYLQKENIIDESGMPKERFSAEFPKEGPSILRIQQVVRGDSAAYFCASSRRTSGSTDTQYFGPGTRLTVL.

The chain employs TRBV7-9 and TRBJ2-7, with 7 positions matching TRBD1. The V gene's germline CDR1 is SEHNR and CDR2 FQNEAQ (reference sequence). With V trimmed by 1 base and J by 6 bases, 3 bases remained unmatched. CDR3 length: 13 residues. CDR3 nucleotides: TGTGCCAGCAGCTTAGGGCCAGGGGGCGAGCAGTACTTC. Protein: CASSLGPGGEQYF.

The gene calls are TRBV7-3 and TRBJ2-2, with D possibly TRBD2 on 5 matching bases. The germline V gene has CDR1 SGHTA and CDR2 FQGTGA. CDR3 length: 13 residues. The V end lost 2 bases, the J end lost 9 bases, and 10 bases lay between the germline ends. The CDR3 DNA reads as TGTGCCAGCAGCTTACAGAGGACTCGGGAGCTGTTTTTT. Translated: CASSLQRTRELFF.

Only a few counts were recorded for this clone. The chain employs TRBV5-1 and TRBJ2-7; 12 bases are a match to TRBD2. V gave up 1 base and J gave up 4 bases; unmatched junction bases: 9. Germline V gene data show CDR1 as SGHRS and CDR2 as YFSETQ. The CDR3 has 17 residues. CDR3 region: CASSLNLAGGPGYEQYF. In nucleotides, the CDR3 is TGCGCCAGCAGCTTGAATCTAGCGGGAGGGCCGGGTTACGAGCAGTACTTC.

This clone appeared a single time. The chain employs TRBV4-1 and TRBJ2-5; 7 bases align to TRBD2. Looked up from germline, CDR1 is MGHRA and CDR2 is YSYEKL. The CDR3 is made up of 15 amino acids. With 1 base clipped from V and 2 bases from J, the junction kept 4 bases outside the gene matches. CDR3 sequence reads: CASSQGGLTQETQYF. In nucleotides, the CDR3 is TGCGCCAGCAGCCAAGGGGGACTAACGCAAGAGACCCAGTACTTC.

The gene calls are TRBV4-1 and TRBJ2-5; perhaps TRBD1 as D (6 bases). The CDR3 contains 15 residues. Germline values: CDR1 MGHRA, CDR2 YSYEKL. V lost 0 bases and J 5 bases, leaving 13 bases between the germline ends. CDR3 protein: CASSQDQGPVETQYF. CDR3 bases: TGCGCCAGCAGCCAAGATCAGGGGCCGGTGGAGACCCAGTACTTC.

This clone was counted a single time. The chain recombines TRBV6-1 with TRBJ2-1, with D possibly being TRBD2 (5 bases). CDR1 MNHNS and CDR2 SASEGT come from the germline V gene. The CDR3 spans 13 residues. The V end was cut by 2 bases, the J end by 10 bases, with 12 bases between. The CDR3 here is CASSEPPPGEQFF. The CDR3 DNA sequence: TGTGCCAGCAGTGAACCCCCACCGGGAGAGCAGTTCTTC.